Listed here is a single T cell receptor (beta chain). The antigen remains unidentified. This sample was included in a study of read filtering for tumor transcriptome and immune sequencing. For the study at large: By R-ISS, stages I, II and III held approximately 8, 16 and 7 patients. RNA-seq yielded only roughly 75 to 1,400 TCR reads, IR-seq about 4 to 10.27 million. Study results and limitations: The CD138-negative fraction was mixed bone marrow immune cells, not pure T cells.

The library was built from 400 ng RNA with molecular barcoded adaptors for alpha/delta and beta/gamma chains. MiXCR, applied by TCRdb to the reads, yields one record per CDR3 protein. The data show approximately 62,000 distinct CDR3 sequences, roughly 18% seen once. What was sequenced was a population of CD138-negative cells sorted from bone marrow. The TCR originated in a donor at least 40 years old with multiple myeloma.

CDR3 coding DNA: TGTGCCAGCAGCGTAGACAGGGTAAGCTCCTACGAGCAGTACTTC. Amino acid sequence: CASSVDRVSSYEQYF. V gene TRBV9 combines with J gene TRBJ2-7; D might be TRBD1 (6 bases). V shed 0 bases and J shed 0 bases, with 10 bases lying between them. Germline CDR1 SGDLS, CDR2 YYNGEE. The CDR3 contains 15 residues.